A selection of T cell receptor beta chains follows, all from one sample in a study of Graves' ophthalmopathy and Graves' hyperthyroidism. One entry per CDR3 protein, called by TCRdb with MiXCR from the multiplex PCR reads. The sample lists about 380,000 distinct CDR3 sequences, 15% occurring once. The source material was peripheral blood. The receptors here all came from a woman younger than 30 with stable Graves' hyperthyroidism. Each CDR3 is given with its conserved first and last residue. The D gene is left open where the match is weak. The size of a clone is reported for some rows only, either as once, few or many, or as a class for expanded clones.

>-|TRBD1|TRBV4-1|TRBJ1-2
TGCGCCAGCAGCCAGCCCCTGAGGGGGCCTAGAGCTAACTATGGCTACACCTTC
CASSQPLRGPRANYGYTF
>many|-|TRBV7-8|TRBJ1-1
TGTACCAGCAGCCGTTACAGAGTAACAACTGAAGCTTTCTTT
CTSSRYRVTTEAFF
>many|-|TRBV2|TRBJ1-3
TGTGCCAGCAGTGAAGGCGGGGGGCCTGGAAACACCATATATTTT
CASSEGGGPGNTIYF
>many|TRBD1|TRBV6-5|TRBJ1-1
TGTGCCAGCAGTTACATCGGACAGGGCCCCGGTGAAGCTTTCTTT
CASSYIGQGPGEAFF
>many|TRBD1|TRBV6-2/TRBV6-3|TRBJ1-6
TGTGCCACCTCAACCAGGGGGTCCTATAATTCACCCCTCCACTTT
CATSTRGSYNSPLHF
>-|-|TRBV20-1|TRBJ2-4
TGCAGTGCTAGAGAGCCCCAAGGGGGCATTCAGTACTTC
CSAREPQGGIQYF
>-|TRBD2|TRBV6-2/TRBV6-3|TRBJ2-5
TGTGCCACCTCTTGGGGGGGGTGGGCCCAGTACTTC
CATSWGGWAQYF
>-|TRBD1|TRBV18|TRBJ2-7
TGTGCCAGCTCACCGCGCCGGGACAGGGGCAACGAGCAGTACTTC
CASSPRRDRGNEQYF
>-|-|TRBV24-1|TRBJ2-5
TGTGCCACCAGTGATTTTGGGTGGGGGGCCCAAGAGACCCAGTACTTC
CATSDFGWGAQETQYF
>few|-|TRBV7-2|TRBJ1-2
TGTGCCAGCAGCCCAGGGGCTACACGCCGCTATGGCTACACCTTC
CASSPGATRRYGYTF
>few|TRBD2|TRBV24-1|TRBJ2-1
TGTGCCACCAGTGATCCCGGGACTAGCGACCCCCTGCGCACCTACAATGAGCAGTTCTTC
CATSDPGTSDPLRTYNEQFF
>many|-|TRBV24-1|TRBJ2-7
TGTGCCACCAGTGACCCCCGGGGGTACGAGCAGTACTTC
CATSDPRGYEQYF
>many|-|TRBV7-8|TRBJ1-3
TGTGCCAGCAGCCTCTCCGGGACTCCCAGGAGCTCTGGAAACACCATATATTTT
CASSLSGTPRSSGNTIYF
>many|TRBD1|TRBV29-1|TRBJ1-1
TGCAGCGTTGACAGGGGGCTTAACACTGAAGCTTTCTTT
CSVDRGLNTEAFF
>-|-|TRBV5-1|TRBJ1-2
TGCGCCAGCAGCGGGGCCCTCTATGGCTACACCTTC
CASSGALYGYTF
>many|-|TRBV12-3/TRBV12-4|TRBJ1-1
TGTGCCAGCAGTTCCAGTGTGAACACTGAAGCTTTCTTT
CASSSSVNTEAFF
>many|-|TRBV19|TRBJ1-2
TGTGCCAGTAGTATTGGAGGGAACCTTGGCTATGGCTACACCTTC
CASSIGGNLGYGYTF
>few|-|TRBV6-1|TRBJ1-1
TGTGCCAGCAGCCCCGGGCCCCCGGCAGCTTTCTTT
CASSPGPPAAFF
>many|-|TRBV25-1|TRBJ1-6
TGTGCCAGCAGTTATCGAGGGGCGCGGGATTCACCCCTCCACTTT
CASSYRGARDSPLHF
>many|-|TRBV7-9|TRBJ2-7
TGTGCCAGCAGCTTAAAATCGCTTGACGAGCAGTACTTC
CASSLKSLDEQYF
>many|-|TRBV6-5|TRBJ1-2
TGTGCCAGCAGTTACTCGGCAGGGGTTGACTATGGCTACACCTTC
CASSYSAGVDYGYTF
>many|TRBD2|TRBV5-1|TRBJ2-2
TGCGCCAGCAGCTCGATTGGGACTAGCGGGGGGGCCAGCGGGGAGCTGTTTTTT
CASSSIGTSGGASGELFF
>many|-|TRBV24-1|TRBJ1-2
TGTGCCACCAGTGAGTCTACGGTCCGTGGCTACACCTTC
CATSESTVRGYTF
>many|TRBD1|TRBV12-3/TRBV12-4|TRBJ1-2
TGTGCCAGCAGTTTACGGGGCAGGGGGCTCGATGGCTACACCTTC
CASSLRGRGLDGYTF
>few|-|TRBV7-9|TRBJ2-2
TGTGCCAGCAGCTTCCGGGACGGGAACACCGGGGAGCTGTTTTTT
CASSFRDGNTGELFF
>-|-|TRBV11-3|TRBJ2-7
TGTGCCAGCAGCTTGGACACGGTCGTCCACGAGCAGTACTTC
CASSLDTVVHEQYF
>few|-|TRBV4-1|TRBJ1-5
TGCGCCAGCAGCCAGGTGGATTGGGGTCAGCCCCAGCATTTT
CASSQVDWGQPQHF
>many|TRBD2|TRBV28|TRBJ2-5
TGTGCCAGCAGTTTAGAGATAGCGGGGGGCCGAGAGACCCAGTACTTC
CASSLEIAGGRETQYF
>many|-|TRBV2|TRBJ2-2
TGTGCCAGCACCAGGAGCGGGGAGCTGTTTTTT
CASTRSGELFF
>many|-|TRBV2|TRBJ2-7
TGTGCCAGCAGTGAATGGGGGGCCGAGCAGTACTTC
CASSEWGAEQYF
>many|-|TRBV6-1|TRBJ2-5
TGTGCCAGCAGCGTCATCCGTGTCCAAGAGACCCAGTACTTC
CASSVIRVQETQYF
>many|-|TRBV27|TRBJ1-1
TGTGCCACCAGACCGACGGTGAACACTGAAGCTTTCTTT
CATRPTVNTEAFF
>-|-|TRBV4-1|TRBJ1-5
TGCGCCAGCAGCCACACAGGGAGAGGTCAGCCCCAGCATTTT
CASSHTGRGQPQHF
>many|-|TRBV11-2|TRBJ1-5
TGTGCCAGCAGCCGGGATCAGCCCCAGCATTTT
CASSRDQPQHF
>many|-|TRBV5-1|TRBJ2-7
TGCGCCAGCAGCTGGGGTGGGGACGGAGGCGAGCAGTACTTC
CASSWGGDGGEQYF
>many|-|TRBV7-9|TRBJ1-1
TGTGCCAGCAGCTTACCAAAATTGGGAGGCACTGAAGCTTTCTTT
CASSLPKLGGTEAFF
>many|-|TRBV19|TRBJ1-1
TGTGCCAGTAGTATAGTCGGGGTTATGAACACTGAAGCTTTCTTT
CASSIVGVMNTEAFF
>-|-|TRBV7-3|TRBJ2-1
TGTGCCAGCAGCCCGGGGGGCGGGTCCTACAATGAGCAGTTCTTC
CASSPGGGSYNEQFF
>-|TRBD2|TRBV7-2|TRBJ2-7
TGTGCCAGCAGCTTAAACAGCGGGGGGCCCTACGAGCAGTACTTC
CASSLNSGGPYEQYF
>-|-|TRBV5-1|TRBJ1-1
TGCGCCAGCAGCTTGGGCCCAGAGATGAACACTGAAGCTTTCTTT
CASSLGPEMNTEAFF
>many|-|TRBV12-3/TRBV12-4|TRBJ2-7
TGTGCCAGCAGTTTAGCGGGGTCAGGGCCCTACGAGCAGTACTTC
CASSLAGSGPYEQYF
>many|TRBD1|TRBV20-1|TRBJ2-2
TGCAGTGCTATCGGGACAGGCAACACCGGGGAGCTGTTTTTT
CSAIGTGNTGELFF
>many|-|TRBV19|TRBJ1-5
TGTGCCAGTAGTATTAGCGCTTATAGCAATCAGCCCCAGCATTTT
CASSISAYSNQPQHF
>many|-|TRBV24-1|TRBJ1-1
TGTGCCACCAGTTCGAGGGGAAACACTGAAGCTTTCTTT
CATSSRGNTEAFF
>many|TRBD2|TRBV6-1|TRBJ2-5
TGTGCCAGCAGTCGACGGCAGCGGGGGGGAGAGGGGACCCAGTACTTC
CASSRRQRGGEGTQYF
>many|TRBD2|TRBV4-1|TRBJ2-5
TGCGCCAGCAGCCACCGGGGGGAGAAACAAGAGACCCAGTACTTC
CASSHRGEKQETQYF
>-|-|TRBV6-1|TRBJ2-5
TGTGCCAGCAACCCAGCGACCCAAGAGACCCAGTACTTC
CASNPATQETQYF